This TCR beta chain derives from a study of PD-1 blockade in mismatch repair-deficient tumors. Germline values: CDR1 KGHSH, CDR2 LQKENI. Trimming pared 2 bases from V and 2 bases from J, leaving 14 bases between. CDR3 length: 16 residues. Generated by immunoSEQ multiplex PCR, the TCRdb table keeps only in-frame clones and is missing some. The sample records 15,000 or so clones, 84% being singletons. The TCR sequence derives from an adult with mismatch repair-deficient cancer. The input for sequencing was PBMCs, taken roughly 24 weeks after starting pembrolizumab. The V gene is TRBV18, the J gene TRBJ2-3, with D maybe TRBD2 (6 bases). CDR3 residues: CASSPSLAFNTDTQYF. In nucleotides, the CDR3 is TGTGCCAGCTCACCATCTCTAGCGTTTAACACAGATACGCAGTATTTT.